These 3 T cell receptor beta chains share one sample of origin, sequenced in a study of regulatory T cells in long-lasting Graves disease. Noted time point: newly diagnosed GD, antithyroid drugs for less than 3 months. There was RNA extracted from PBMCs, and the TCR library was made from it. Libraries of TCR beta came from iRepertoire HTBI primers plus Arm-PCR of CDR3 regions. TCRdb recomputed calls from the multiplex PCR reads with MiXCR, one row per CDR3 protein. The table lists fewer than 550,000 distinct CDR3 sequences, about 15% of them singletons. Another study also made use of these data, one on T cells in Graves' hyperthyroidism and ophthalmopathy.

This material consisted of peripheral blood mononuclear cells (PBMCs), taken at new diagnosis, from a patient treated with antithyroid drugs. The receptors derive from a woman between 18 and 30 years old with Graves disease.

The V and J genes are TRBV28 and TRBJ1-3; 12 bases map to TRBD1. Germline-derived CDR1 and CDR2 are MDHEN and SYDVKM. V shed 6 bases and J 3 bases; nucleotides not matched to a gene: 6. The CDR3 contains 16 residues. The CDR3: CASSLGDRGLGNTIYF. The CDR3, as DNA: TGTGCCAGCAGCTTGGGGGACAGGGGGCTTGGAAACACCATATATTTT.

Comment on this clonotype: At one end, the junction sequence differs from germline, possibly due to a read error. The chain has TRBV28 and TRBJ2-7, with 11 bases lining up with TRBD2. The CDR3 sequence is 12 residues long. Germline CDR1 is MDHEN and CDR2 is SYDVKM. DNA of the CDR3: TGTGCCACCAATAGCGGGAGGGCCGGTGGGAACTTC. Protein product: CATNSGRAGGNF.

Only a few counts were recorded for this clonotype. Sequence at one end of the junction differs from germline and may be a read error. The rearrangement joins TRBV3-1 to TRBJ1-1; D gene ambiguous. Germline CDR1 and CDR2: LGHDT and YNNKEL (reference sequence). The CDR3 runs to 13 residues. The CDR3 DNA sequence: TGTGCCCGCAGCCAAGATTGGCGCACTGAAGCTTTCTTT. Its protein is CARSQDWRTEAFF.